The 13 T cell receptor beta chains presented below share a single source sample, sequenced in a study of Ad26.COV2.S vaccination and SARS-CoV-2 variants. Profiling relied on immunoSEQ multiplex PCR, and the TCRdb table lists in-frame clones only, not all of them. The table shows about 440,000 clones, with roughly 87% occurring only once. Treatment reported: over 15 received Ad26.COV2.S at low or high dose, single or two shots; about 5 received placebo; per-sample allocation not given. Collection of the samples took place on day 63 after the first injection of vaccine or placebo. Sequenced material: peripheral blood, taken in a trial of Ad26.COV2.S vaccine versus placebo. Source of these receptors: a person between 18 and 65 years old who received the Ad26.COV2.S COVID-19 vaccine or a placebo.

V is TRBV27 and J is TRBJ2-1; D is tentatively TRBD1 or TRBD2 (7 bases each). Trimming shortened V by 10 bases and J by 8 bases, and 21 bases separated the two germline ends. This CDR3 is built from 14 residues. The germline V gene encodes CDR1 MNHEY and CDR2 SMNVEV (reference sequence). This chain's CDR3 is CAILRQGGSHEQFF. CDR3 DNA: TGTGCCATCCTCCGACAGGGCGGGAGTCATGAGCAGTTCTTC.

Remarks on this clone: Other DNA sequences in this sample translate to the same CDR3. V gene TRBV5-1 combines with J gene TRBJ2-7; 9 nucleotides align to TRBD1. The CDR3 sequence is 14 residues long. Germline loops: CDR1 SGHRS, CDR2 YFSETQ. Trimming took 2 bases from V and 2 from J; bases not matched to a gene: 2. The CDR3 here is CASSLRQGAYEQYF. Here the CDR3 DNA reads TGCGCCAGCAGCTTAAGACAGGGGGCCTACGAGCAGTACTTC.

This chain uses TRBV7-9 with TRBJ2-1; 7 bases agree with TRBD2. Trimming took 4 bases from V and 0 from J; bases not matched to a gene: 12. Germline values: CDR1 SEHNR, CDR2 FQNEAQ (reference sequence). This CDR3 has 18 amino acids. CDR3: CASSSSGTPPSSYNEQFF. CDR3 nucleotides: TGTGCCAGCAGCTCCAGCGGGACCCCTCCAAGCTCCTACAATGAGCAGTTCTTC.

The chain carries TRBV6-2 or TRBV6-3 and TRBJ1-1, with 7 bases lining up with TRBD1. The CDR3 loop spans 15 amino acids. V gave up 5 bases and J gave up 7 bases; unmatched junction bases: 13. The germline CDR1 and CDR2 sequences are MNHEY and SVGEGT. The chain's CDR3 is CASSQRNQGVNEAFF. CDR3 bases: TGTGCCAGCAGTCAGAGAAATCAGGGGGTAAATGAAGCTTTCTTT.

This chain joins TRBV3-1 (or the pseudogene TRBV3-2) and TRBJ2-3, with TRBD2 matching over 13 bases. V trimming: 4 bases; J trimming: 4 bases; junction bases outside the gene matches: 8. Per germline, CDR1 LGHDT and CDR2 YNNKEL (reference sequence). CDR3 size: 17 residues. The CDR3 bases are TGTGCCAGCAGCCGCCGGACTAGCGGGAGTAGGGCAGATACGCAGTATTTT. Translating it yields CASSRRTSGSRADTQYF.

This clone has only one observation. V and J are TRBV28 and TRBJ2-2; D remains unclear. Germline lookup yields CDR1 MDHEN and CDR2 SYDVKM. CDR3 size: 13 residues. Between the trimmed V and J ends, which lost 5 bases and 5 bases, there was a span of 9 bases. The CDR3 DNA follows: TGTGCCAGCAGTGTCCTCATAACCGGGGAGCTGTTTTTT. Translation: CASSVLITGELFF.

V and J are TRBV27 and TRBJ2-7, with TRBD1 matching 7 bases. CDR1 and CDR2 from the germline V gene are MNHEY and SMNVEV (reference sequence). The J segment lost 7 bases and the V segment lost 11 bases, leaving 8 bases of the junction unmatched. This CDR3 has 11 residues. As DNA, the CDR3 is TGTGCCTCCAAGGGGGCCTGGGAGCAGTACTTC. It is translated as CASKGAWEQYF.

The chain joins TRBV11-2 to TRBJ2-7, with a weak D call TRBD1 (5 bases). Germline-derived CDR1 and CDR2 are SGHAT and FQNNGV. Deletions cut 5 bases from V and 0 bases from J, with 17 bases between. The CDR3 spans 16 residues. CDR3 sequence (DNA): TGTGCCAGCAGCCCCCCCGACAGACTTCACTCCTACGAGCAGTACTTC. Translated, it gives CASSPPDRLHSYEQYF. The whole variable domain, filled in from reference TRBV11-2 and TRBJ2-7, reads EAGVAQSPRYKIIEKRQSVAFWCNPISGHATLYWYQQILGQGPKLLIQFQNNGVVDDSQLPKDRFSAERLKGVDSTLKIQPAKLEDSAVYLCASSPPDRLHSYEQYFGPGTRLTVT.

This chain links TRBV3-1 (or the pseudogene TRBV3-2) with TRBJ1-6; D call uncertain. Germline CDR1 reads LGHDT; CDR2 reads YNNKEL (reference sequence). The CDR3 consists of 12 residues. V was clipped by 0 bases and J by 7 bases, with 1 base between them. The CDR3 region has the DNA TGTGCCAGCAGCCAAGAGAATTCACCCCTCCACTTT. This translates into CASSQENSPLHF.

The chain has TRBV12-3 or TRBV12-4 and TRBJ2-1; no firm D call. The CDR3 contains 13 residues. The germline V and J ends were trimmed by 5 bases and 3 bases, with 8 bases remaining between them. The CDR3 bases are TGTGCCAGCAGTCCGCCTGACTACAATGAGCAGTTCTTC. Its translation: CASSPPDYNEQFF.

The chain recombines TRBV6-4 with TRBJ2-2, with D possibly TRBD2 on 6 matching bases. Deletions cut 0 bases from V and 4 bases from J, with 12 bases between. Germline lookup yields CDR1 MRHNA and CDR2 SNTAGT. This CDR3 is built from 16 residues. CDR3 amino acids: CASSDSGGTRTGELFF. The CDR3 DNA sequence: TGTGCCAGCAGTGACTCGGGGGGAACTCGCACCGGGGAGCTGTTTTTT.

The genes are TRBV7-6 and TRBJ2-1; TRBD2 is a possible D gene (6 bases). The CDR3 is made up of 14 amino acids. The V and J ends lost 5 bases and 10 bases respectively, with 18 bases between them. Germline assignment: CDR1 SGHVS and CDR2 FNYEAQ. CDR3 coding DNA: TGTGCCAGCAGCCTAAGACTAGAGGATAGGGAGCAGTTCTTC. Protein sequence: CASSLRLEDREQFF. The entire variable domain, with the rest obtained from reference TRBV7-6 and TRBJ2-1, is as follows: GAGVSQSPRYKVTKRGQDVALRCDPISGHVSLYWYRQALGQGPEFLTYFNYEAQQDKSGLPNDRFSAERPEGSISTLTIQRTEQRDSAMYRCASSLRLEDREQFFGPGTRLTVL.

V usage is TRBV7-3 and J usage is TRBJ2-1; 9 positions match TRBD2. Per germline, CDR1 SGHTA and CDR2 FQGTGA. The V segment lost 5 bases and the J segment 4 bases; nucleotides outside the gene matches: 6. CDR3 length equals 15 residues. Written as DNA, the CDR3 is TGTGCCAGCAGCCGTAGACTAGCGGAATACAATGAGCAGTTCTTC. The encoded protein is CASSRRLAEYNEQFF.